The 22 T cell receptor beta chains presented below share a single source sample, sequenced in a study of shared clonotypes between healthy human individuals. Only in-frame clones appear in the TCRdb table, and some are missing; sequencing was by immunoSEQ multiplex PCR. Of more than 2 million clones listed, 95% are singletons. The sample taken for sequencing was naive CD4+ T cells sorted from blood. The sample's subset: CD45RA+ positively selected. These receptor sequences come from a man younger than 35 in good health.

The chain recombines TRBV29-1 with TRBJ2-1, with D tentatively TRBD1 (6 bases). V was clipped by 6 bases and J by 9 bases, with 12 bases between them. Per germline, CDR1 SQVTM and CDR2 ANQGSEA. This CDR3 contains 11 residues. The CDR3 DNA reads as TGCAGCGTCTGGACAGATACTGAGCAGTTCTTC. Protein product: CSVWTDTEQFF.

This clone was counted a few times. The same CDR3 is also encoded by other DNA sequences in this sample. The chain employs TRBV5-1 and TRBJ2-3; D remains ambiguous. This CDR3 has 13 residues. Looked up from germline, CDR1 is SGHRS and CDR2 is YFSETQ. Trimming removed 0 bases at V and 0 bases at J, with 2 bases between. The CDR3 loop is CASSLESTDTQYF. The CDR3 DNA reads TGCGCCAGCAGCTTGGAGAGCACAGATACGCAGTATTTT.

The chain joins TRBV19 to TRBJ2-3; D is ambiguous. V gave up 5 bases and J gave up 2 bases, with 5 bases separating them. This CDR3 has 12 amino acids. Germline V gives CDR1 LNHDA, CDR2 SQIVND (reference sequence). This CDR3 is CASSVHTDTQYF. CDR3 in DNA: TGTGCCAGTAGTGTCCACACAGATACGCAGTATTTT.

The chain links TRBV5-5 to TRBJ1-5; 12 bases line up with TRBD1. CDR1 is SGHKS and CDR2 is YYEKEE in the germline V gene (reference sequence). Trimming removed 0 bases from V and 6 bases from J; junction bases left unmatched: 4. The CDR3 totals 16 residues. The CDR3 sequence is CASSLEGQGAGQPQHF. Here the CDR3 DNA reads TGTGCCAGCAGCTTGGAGGGACAGGGGGCGGGTCAGCCCCAGCATTTT.

The genes are TRBV6-1 and TRBJ2-7; D is unresolved. Germline CDR1 reads MNHNS; CDR2 reads SASEGT. The CDR3 is 14 residues long. Trimming removed 4 bases at V and 1 base at J, with 11 bases between. CDR3 nucleotides: TGTGCCAGCAGTGGAGGTTTGGGATCCTACGAGCAGTACTTC. It codes for CASSGGLGSYEQYF.

The chain links TRBV28 to TRBJ2-7, with TRBD2 as a possible D gene (6 bases). This CDR3 spans 14 amino acids. Trimming removed 7 bases at V and 2 bases at J, with 15 bases between. Germline V gene lookup returns CDR1 MDHEN and CDR2 SYDVKM. Written as DNA, the CDR3 is TGTGCCAGCACTGCCGCGGGACCCCCCTACGAGCAGTACTTC. Amino acid sequence: CASTAAGPPYEQYF.

The chain has TRBV5-1 and TRBJ1-1; 7 positions match TRBD1. CDR3 length equals 14 residues. Germline V gene lookup returns CDR1 SGHRS and CDR2 YFSETQ. V gave up 3 bases and J gave up 4 bases; unmatched junction bases: 6. The CDR3 loop reads CASSSEGAGTEAFF. In nucleotides, the CDR3 is TGCGCCAGCAGCTCAGAGGGGGCGGGCACTGAAGCTTTCTTT. The whole variable domain, filled in from reference TRBV5-1 and TRBJ1-1, reads KAGVTQTPRYLIKTRGQQVTLSCSPISGHRSVSWYQQTPGQGLQFLFEYFSETQRNKGNFPGRFSGRQFSNSRSEMNVSTLELGDSALYLCASSSEGAGTEAFFGQGTRLTVV.

The J gene is TRBJ2-1, the V gene TRBV2; TRBD2 aligns across 9 bases. The CDR3 length is 15 residues. Trimming removed 6 bases from V and 1 base from J; junction bases left unmatched: 4. Per the germline V gene, CDR1 is SNHLY and CDR2 is FYNNEI. The CDR3 DNA reads as TGTGCCAGCAGGCCCACTAGCGGGTCCTACAATGAGCAGTTCTTC. It translates to CASRPTSGSYNEQFF.

The chain is built from TRBV5-1 and TRBJ2-6; D is undetermined. The CDR3 runs to 13 residues. V dropped 5 bases and J dropped 1 base, with 4 bases sitting between them. From germline, CDR1 is SGHRS and CDR2 YFSETQ. CDR3 residues: CASRVSGANVLTF. The CDR3 DNA follows: TGCGCCAGCAGGGTGTCTGGGGCCAACGTCCTGACTTTC.

This clone was recorded only once. Mismatch with germline at one junction end may stem from a read error. V gene TRBV7-7 combines with J gene TRBJ2-1; TRBD1 agrees at 7 bases. The CDR3 loop spans 14 amino acids. Germline lookup yields CDR1 SSHAT and CDR2 FNYEAQ (reference sequence). The CDR3 DNA is TGTGCTAGCAGCCGACAGGGTGGATACAATGAGCAGTTCTTC. Translated: CASSRQGGYNEQFF.

The rearrangement uses TRBV5-4 and TRBJ2-6; 8 bases are shared with TRBD1. Germline-derived CDR1 and CDR2 are SGHNT and YYREEE (reference sequence). The length of the CDR3 is 17 residues. The V segment lost 3 bases and the J segment 0 bases; nucleotides outside the gene matches: 5. CDR3 nucleotide sequence: TGTGCCAGCAGCTCGACAGGGGCCGGCTCTGGGGCCAACGTCCTGACTTTC. It is translated as CASSSTGAGSGANVLTF.

The J gene is TRBJ1-2, the V gene TRBV11-3; 7 bases are shared with TRBD1. Germline V CDR1 and CDR2: SGHNT, YENEEA. The CDR3 consists of 15 residues. V lost 3 bases and J lost 6; bases outside the gene matches: 10. For the CDR3, the DNA is TGTGCCAGCAGCTTTGACAGGCTTACAGGGGATGGCTACACCTTC. It translates to CASSFDRLTGDGYTF.

The chain carries TRBV9 and TRBJ2-7; D is possibly TRBD2 (6 bases). There are 17 residues in the CDR3. Germline V CDR1 and CDR2: SGDLS, YYNGEE. The ends were cut back, 3 bases at V and 2 bases at J, with 21 bases in the middle. The CDR3 loop is CASSALAGPGSTYEQYF. As DNA, the CDR3 is TGTGCCAGCAGCGCCTTGGCGGGGCCTGGTTCGACCTACGAGCAGTACTTC.

This clone was seen just once. This chain joins TRBV6-1 and TRBJ2-3, with TRBD2 identical over 8 bases. This CDR3 region has 11 residues. Trimming removed 6 bases from V and 13 bases from J; junction bases left unmatched: 6. The V gene's germline CDR1 is MNHNS and CDR2 SASEGT. The CDR3 loop is CASRGLGDEYF. The DNA for the CDR3 is TGTGCCAGCAGGGGACTAGGCGACGAGTATTTT.

The V gene is TRBV18, the J gene TRBJ2-7; D call uncertain. V was pared by 3 bases and J by 1 base, with 10 bases between. The CDR3 consists of 14 residues. Germline V gene lookup returns CDR1 KGHSH and CDR2 LQKENI. The DNA of the CDR3 is TGTGCCAGCTCACCCAGGTACACATCCTACGAGCAGTACTTC. Amino acids: CASSPRYTSYEQYF.

The gene calls are TRBV28 and TRBJ1-5; D is uncertain. The CDR3 extends over 16 amino acids. CDR1 and CDR2 from the germline V gene are MDHEN and SYDVKM. The V gene lost 2 bases and the J gene lost 0 bases, with 11 bases spanning the gap. CDR3 coding DNA: TGTGCCAGCAGTTTAGGCGGACCCAATAGCAATCAGCCCCAGCATTTT. Its protein product is CASSLGGPNSNQPQHF.

The chain is built from TRBV25-1 and TRBJ1-2, with D perhaps TRBD1 (5 bases). CDR1 MGHDK and CDR2 SYGVNS come from the germline V gene. Trimming took 1 base from V and 2 from J, leaving 8 bases between them. CDR3 length: 14 residues. CDR3 bases: TGTGCCAGCAGTGAATCATCAGGGAACTATGGCTACACCTTC. It yields the protein CASSESSGNYGYTF.

CDR3 region: CASSFQGAYEQYF. CDR3 bases: TGTGCCAGCAGCTTTCAGGGGGCGTACGAGCAGTACTTC. This sequence joins TRBV13 and TRBJ2-7, with TRBD1 identical over 8 bases. CDR1 is PRHDT, CDR2 FYEKMQ, per germline (reference sequence). V lost 3 bases and J lost 4; bases outside the gene matches: 2. This CDR3 comprises 13 residues.

The gene calls are TRBV7-9 and TRBJ2-5, with D perhaps TRBD1 or TRBD2 (5 bases each). Germline CDR1 and CDR2: SEHNR and FQNEAQ (reference sequence). V lost 8 bases, J lost 6 bases, and 16 bases lay in between. The CDR3 runs 13 residues. The CDR3 region has the DNA TGTGCCAGCGCGGTCGAAGGGGAGAAGACCCAGTACTTC. This codes for CASAVEGEKTQYF.

Only one count was recorded for this clone. Other DNA variants within this sample encode the same CDR3. V usage is TRBV5-1 and J usage is TRBJ2-5; D may match TRBD1 or TRBD2 (6 bases each). V was cut by 0 bases and J by 5 bases, with 11 bases left in between. Per the germline V gene, CDR1 is SGHRS and CDR2 is YFSETQ. The CDR3 has 14 residues. The CDR3 sequence: CASSLAGAGETQYF. Here the CDR3 DNA reads TGCGCCAGCAGCTTGGCGGGGGCTGGGGAGACCCAGTACTTC.

The chain recombines TRBV6-5 with TRBJ1-1, with D unresolved. The CDR3 length is 15 residues. Germline CDR1 and CDR2: MNHEY and SVGAGI. Trimming stripped 6 bases from V and 4 bases from J, with 18 bases between. The CDR3 loop is CASSSKFVAATEAFF. For the CDR3, the DNA is TGTGCCAGCAGCTCGAAGTTCGTGGCGGCCACTGAAGCTTTCTTT.

In DNA, the CDR3 is TGTGCCAGCAGTTTATCTCCGCTAGCGGGGTCAAAGACCCAGTACTTC. Translated: CASSLSPLAGSKTQYF. The V gene is TRBV28, the J gene TRBJ2-5, with 9 bases lining up with TRBD2. Per the germline V gene, CDR1 is MDHEN and CDR2 is SYDVKM. This CDR3 is built from 16 residues. V was pared by 1 base and J by 6 bases, with 9 bases of the junction left unmatched. Supplemented by reference TRBV28 and TRBJ2-5, the full variable domain reads DVKVTQSSRYLVKRTGEKVFLECVQDMDHENMFWYRQDPGLGLRLIYFSYDVKMKEKGDIPEGYSVSREKKERFSLILESASTNQTSMYLCASSLSPLAGSKTQYFGPGTRLLVL.